The 8 T cell receptor beta chains below all came from one sample that was sequenced in a study of T cells in Graves' hyperthyroidism and ophthalmopathy. Amplification targeted TCR beta CDR3 regions from RNA transcripts. An initial round of RT-PCR targeting the TCR CDR3 relied on the HTBI primer set. TCRdb redid the calling of the multiplex PCR reads with MiXCR, one entry per CDR3 protein. The sample yields around 400,000 distinct CDR3 sequences, 15% to 19% seen once. The sample was blood. Receptors were obtained from a woman under 30 with Graves' hyperthyroidism that later progressed to Graves' ophthalmopathy.

The chain has TRBV30 and TRBJ2-3, with D uncertain. The CDR3 loop spans 15 amino acids. With 0 bases removed from V and 0 bases from J, the gap between germline ends came to 10 bases. From germline, CDR1 is GTSNPN and CDR2 SVGIG (reference sequence). CDR3: CAWSVVGPSTDTQYF. The CDR3 DNA reads as TGTGCCTGGAGTGTGGTCGGTCCTAGCACAGATACGCAGTATTTT. The variable domain in full, with the rest retrieved from reference TRBV30 and TRBJ2-3, is SQTIHQWPATLVQPVGSPLSLECTVEGTSNPNLYWYRQAAGRGLQLLFYSVGIGQISSEVPQNLSASRPQDRQFILSSKKLLLSDSGFYLCAWSVVGPSTDTQYFGPGTRLTVL.

Only a few counts were recorded for this clonotype. The chain joins TRBV20-1 to TRBJ2-7, with D maybe TRBD1 (6 bases). With 6 bases removed from V and 9 bases from J, the gap between germline ends came to 18 bases. The CDR3 extends over 12 amino acids. Germline V gene lookup returns CDR1 DFQATT and CDR2 SNEGSKA (reference sequence). The CDR3 loop reads CSAARTDYGQYF. The CDR3 region has the DNA TGCAGTGCCGCGAGGACAGATTATGGGCAGTACTTC.

This clonotype was observed at least ten times. J is TRBJ2-7 and V is TRBV6-1; 9 bases align to TRBD1. V lost 7 bases, J lost 0 bases, and 13 bases stayed unmatched. CDR1 is MNHNS, CDR2 SASEGT, per germline. The CDR3 is 17 residues long. CDR3 sequence (DNA): TGTGCCAGCACCCTTATATGGGGACAGGGTTTCTCCTACGAGCAGTACTTC. It codes for CASTLIWGQGFSYEQYF.

This clonotype came up many times. The chain recombines TRBV20-1 with TRBJ2-3; D uncertain. With 6 bases removed from V and 0 bases from J, the gap between germline ends came to 19 bases. The CDR3 consists of 16 residues. Germline V gives CDR1 DFQATT, CDR2 SNEGSKA (reference sequence). This chain's CDR3 is CSAESGSADSTDTQYF. The CDR3 DNA reads TGCAGTGCGGAATCGGGCTCTGCGGATAGCACAGATACGCAGTATTTT.

This clonotype has a handful of counts. The V call is TRBV7-2, the J call TRBJ2-6; TRBD2 might be the D (6 bases). Germline V lookup: CDR1 SGHTA, CDR2 FQGNSA. There are 15 residues in the CDR3. V was clipped by 5 bases and J by 2 bases, with 10 bases between them. The CDR3 sequence: CASSTGLPGANVLTF. The CDR3 nucleotides read TGTGCCAGCAGCACAGGACTACCTGGGGCCAACGTCCTGACTTTC.

This clonotype was seen a few times. This sequence joins TRBV7-3 and TRBJ2-2, with 10 positions matching TRBD2. This CDR3 spans 16 amino acids. V shed 5 bases and J 6 bases; nucleotides not matched to a gene: 9. Germline V CDR1 and CDR2: SGHTA, FQGTGA. The CDR3 DNA reads TGTGCCAGCAGCCCTACCCCGGGACTAGCGTCCGGGGAGCTGTTTTTT. Protein product: CASSPTPGLASGELFF.

Many counts were recorded for this clonotype. The V and J genes are TRBV6-1 and TRBJ1-2, with D perhaps matching TRBD1 (5 bases). This CDR3 comprises 14 residues. V was trimmed by 6 bases and J by 2 bases, leaving 13 bases between them. Germline V CDR1 and CDR2: MNHNS, SASEGT. CDR3 sequence: CASSTIGANYGYTF. The CDR3, as DNA: TGTGCCAGCAGCACCATAGGGGCAAACTATGGCTACACCTTC.

This clonotype was found many times. This chain joins TRBV2 and TRBJ2-5; 9 bases fit TRBD2. The CDR3 extends over 15 amino acids. Germline CDR1 reads SNHLY; CDR2 reads FYNNEI. V was clipped by 8 bases and J by 2 bases; unmatched bases: 9. CDR3 in DNA: TGTGCCAGCGGAGGGCGGGGGGGTCCTCAAGAGACCCAGTACTTC. Amino acid sequence: CASGGRGGPQETQYF.